Shown below are 20 T cell receptor beta chains from a single sample sequenced in a study of identical twins. One entry per CDR3 protein results from TCRdb running MiXCR on the 5' RACE reads. Of fewer than 500,000 distinct CDR3 sequences listed, approximately 25% were seen once; the top ten hold 2.9%. This sample was shared with a second study, whose subject was T cells expressing NK-cell markers.

Input material: CD4+ T cells sorted from blood. The receptors stem from a woman younger than 30 in good health.

This clonotype appeared many times. CDR3 DNA sequence: TGTGCCAGCAGCCCACTAGGGAGCTCCTACAATGAGCAGTTCTTC. Its translation: CASSPLGSSYNEQFF. The chain couples TRBV28 to TRBJ2-1, with a tentative D call TRBD2 (5 bases). V was pared by 6 bases and J by 0 bases, with 12 bases between. Germline V lookup: CDR1 MDHEN, CDR2 SYDVKM. The CDR3 spans 15 residues.

The sample holds a few counts of this clonotype. The chain has TRBV6-5 and TRBJ2-7; the D gene is possibly TRBD1 (5 bases). Germline V gives CDR1 MNHEY, CDR2 SVGAGI. V was clipped by 0 bases and J by 2 bases, with 14 bases between them. The CDR3 spans 16 residues. For the CDR3, the DNA is TGTGCCAGCAGTTACTCAGCCAGGGCGCGGCCCTACGAGCAGTACTTC. Residues: CASSYSARARPYEQYF.

The chain combines TRBV12-3 or TRBV12-4 with TRBJ1-5; no clear D gene. CDR3 length: 13 residues. Trimming left V 2 bases short and J 3 bases short, with 5 bases between. Written as DNA, the CDR3 is TGTGCCAGCAGTTTACACGACAATCAGCCCCAGCATTTT. This translates into CASSLHDNQPQHF.

The V and J genes are TRBV6-1 and TRBJ2-2; D ambiguous. The CDR3 sequence is 17 residues long. Germline lookup yields CDR1 MNHNS and CDR2 SASEGT. Trimming removed 6 bases from V and 1 base from J, with 18 bases in between. The CDR3 here is CASSRRPYVGNTGELFF. The CDR3 DNA reads TGTGCCAGCAGCCGCCGCCCTTATGTGGGGAACACCGGGGAGCTGTTTTTT.

In its sample, this clonotype was seen a few times. The chain has TRBV7-9 and TRBJ2-2; D remains unclear. Trimming pared 0 bases from V and 5 bases from J, leaving 16 bases between. CDR3 length: 17 amino acids. Per the germline V gene, CDR1 is SEHNR and CDR2 is FQNEAQ (reference sequence). The CDR3, as DNA: TGTGCCAGCAGCTTAGCTAAGGACCCGATGGAGACCGGGGAGCTGTTTTTT. Translating it yields CASSLAKDPMETGELFF. Looking up the rest from reference TRBV7-9 and TRBJ2-2 gives the full variable domain: DTGVSQNPRHKITKRGQNVTFRCDPISEHNRLYWYRQTLGQGPEFLTYFQNEAQLEKSRLLSDRFSAERPKGSFSTLEIQRTEQGDSAMYLCASSLAKDPMETGELFFGEGSRLTVL.

V gene TRBV12-3 or TRBV12-4 combines with J gene TRBJ1-2; D is possibly TRBD1 (6 bases). The CDR3 spans 15 residues. Trimming cost V 4 bases and J 3 bases, with 15 bases left between them. CDR3 DNA sequence: TGTGCCAGCAGTTATGGGGGGCGAACAGACTATGGCTACACCTTC. It codes for CASSYGGRTDYGYTF.

Ten or more counts support this clonotype. The rearrangement joins TRBV5-1 to TRBJ1-1; weak D call: TRBD1 (5 bases). The V and J ends lost 7 bases and 1 base respectively, with 5 bases between them. The germline gives CDR1 SGHRS, CDR2 YFSETQ. The CDR3 extends over 11 amino acids. As DNA, the CDR3 is TGCGCCAGCCAGGGGAACACTGAAGCTTTCTTT. Translation: CASQGNTEAFF.

This clonotype has more than one count but fewer than ten. CDR3 region: CASSTRGRTRNEQFF. The CDR3 DNA reads TGTGCCAGCAGCACACGGGGACGGACACGGAATGAGCAGTTCTTC. This chain connects TRBV5-6 to TRBJ2-1; D may correspond to TRBD1 or TRBD2 (5 bases each). Per germline, CDR1 SGHDT and CDR2 YYEEEE. The CDR3 contains 15 residues. V lost 4 bases and J lost 7, with 18 bases in between.

This clonotype turned up a few times. The V call is TRBV20-1, the J call TRBJ1-2; D unresolved. CDR1 is DFQATT and CDR2 is SNEGSKA in the germline V gene (reference sequence). V was trimmed by 1 base and J by 4 bases, leaving 4 bases between them. CDR3 length: 11 amino acids. This CDR3 reads CSARVSYGYTF. The CDR3 DNA reads as TGCAGTGCTAGAGTCAGCTATGGCTACACCTTC.

This clonotype has at least ten counts. The chain carries TRBV7-2 and TRBJ2-7; unclear D gene. Trimming took off 2 bases at V and 2 bases at J, with 16 bases between the two ends. CDR1 SGHTA and CDR2 FQGNSA come from the germline V gene. The CDR3 totals 16 residues. Here the CDR3 reads CASSLNPRQVTYEQYF. CDR3 DNA sequence: TGTGCCAGCAGCTTAAACCCAAGGCAGGTAACCTACGAGCAGTACTTC.

The chain combines TRBV4-1 with TRBJ2-3; D gene uncertain. CDR1 is MGHRA, CDR2 YSYEKL, per germline. With 5 bases removed from V and 2 bases from J, the gap between germline ends came to 14 bases. This CDR3 region has 15 residues. The CDR3 nucleotides read TGCGCCAGCAGCACGGCGGACGGCATCACAGATACGCAGTATTTT. This gives the protein CASSTADGITDTQYF.

This clonotype has just a few counts. The chain joins TRBV20-1 to TRBJ1-1, with D hard to call. Between the trimmed V and J ends, which lost 5 bases and 0 bases, there was a span of 13 bases. From germline, CDR1 is DFQATT and CDR2 SNEGSKA (reference sequence). The CDR3 loop spans 14 amino acids. CDR3: CSASRTVMNTEAFF. Here the CDR3 DNA reads TGCAGTGCTTCTCGGACGGTGATGAACACTGAAGCTTTCTTT.

The V gene is TRBV3-1, the J gene TRBJ2-1, with D unresolved. CDR1 is LGHDT and CDR2 is YNNKEL in the germline V gene (reference sequence). Trimming cost V 1 base and J 8 bases, with 6 bases left between them. The CDR3 is 12 amino acids. CDR3 in amino acids: CASSQVNHEQFF. The CDR3 coding sequence is TGTGCCAGCAGCCAAGTAAATCATGAGCAGTTCTTC.

This clonotype was counted only a few times. The chain joins TRBV5-1 to TRBJ1-1; the match to TRBD1 covers 12 bases. J was trimmed by 11 bases and V by 4 bases; bases with no gene match: 12. The CDR3 is made up of 15 amino acids. Germline CDR1 and CDR2: SGHRS and YFSETQ. The CDR3 protein is CASSVYGTGGPGAFF. Here the CDR3 DNA reads TGCGCCAGCAGCGTCTACGGGACAGGGGGCCCGGGGGCTTTCTTT.

Note on this clonotype: A much larger clone is a single base away; this may be a read error. The rearrangement uses TRBV6-6 and TRBJ2-2; possibly TRBD1 or TRBD2 for D (7 bases each). Germline-derived CDR1 and CDR2 are MNHNY and SVGAGI (reference sequence). The CDR3 sequence is 13 residues long. Trimming cost V 4 bases and J 6 bases, with 9 bases left between them. In DNA, the CDR3 is TGTGCCAGCAGTTCAGGGGGGGCCGGGGAGCTGTTTTTT. The encoded protein is CASSSGGAGELFF.

The CDR3 loop reads CASSYSYSRFGETQYF. The CDR3 bases are TGTGCCAGCAGTTACTCATATAGCCGGTTCGGGGAGACCCAGTACTTC. The chain uses TRBV6-5 and TRBJ2-5; the D is unclear. This CDR3 is 16 amino acids long. The germline V and J ends were trimmed by 0 bases and 5 bases, with 16 bases remaining between them. Looked up from germline, CDR1 is MNHEY and CDR2 is SVGAGI.

Ten or more counts support this clonotype. The rearrangement joins TRBV7-9 to TRBJ2-1; D is possibly TRBD1 (6 bases). V gave up 1 base and J gave up 3 bases, with 7 bases separating them. The length of the CDR3 is 14 residues. Per germline, CDR1 SEHNR and CDR2 FQNEAQ (reference sequence). The CDR3 DNA reads TGTGCCAGCAGCTTAGGGGGGCTCTACAATGAGCAGTTCTTC. Its translation: CASSLGGLYNEQFF. Complete variable domain (other parts from reference TRBV7-9 and TRBJ2-1): DTGVSQNPRHKITKRGQNVTFRCDPISEHNRLYWYRQTLGQGPEFLTYFQNEAQLEKSRLLSDRFSAERPKGSFSTLEIQRTEQGDSAMYLCASSLGGLYNEQFFGPGTRLTVL.

The rearrangement joins TRBV11-2 to TRBJ2-5; D uncertain. The V and J ends lost 2 bases and 2 bases respectively, with 12 bases between them. The germline V gene encodes CDR1 SGHAT and CDR2 FQNNGV. The CDR3 covers 15 residues. CDR3 DNA sequence: TGTGCCAGCAGCTTACTAGGCCCGGTACAAGAGACCCAGTACTTC. Protein product: CASSLLGPVQETQYF.

This clonotype has a handful of counts. The chain couples TRBV29-1 to TRBJ1-2; unclear D gene. This CDR3 spans 12 amino acids. Germline V lookup: CDR1 SQVTM, CDR2 ANQGSEA. Deletions cut 4 bases from V and 6 bases from J, with 12 bases between. The CDR3 protein is CSVATLRDGYTF. The CDR3, as DNA: TGCAGCGTTGCGACCCTTAGAGATGGCTACACCTTC.

This clonotype was found a few times. J is TRBJ2-1 and V is TRBV5-6, with D tentatively TRBD2 (6 bases). Germline V gives CDR1 SGHDT, CDR2 YYEEEE. The CDR3 is 15 amino acids. Trimming stripped 0 bases from V and 5 bases from J, with 12 bases between. CDR3 amino acids: CASSLGAGRNNEQFF. The CDR3 region has the DNA TGTGCCAGCAGCTTGGGAGCGGGCAGAAACAATGAGCAGTTCTTC. Variable domain in full (rest from reference TRBV5-6 and TRBJ2-1): DAGVTQSPTHLIKTRGQQVTLRCSPKSGHDTVSWYQQALGQGPQFIFQYYEEEERQRGNFPDRFSGHQFPNYSSELNVNALLLGDSALYLCASSLGAGRNNEQFFGPGTRLTVL.